This section outlines one T cell receptor (beta chain) sequence together with its context. Its target is unknown. This specimen belongs to a study of cytomegalovirus exposure and HLA in healthy donors. Study details: Tens of millions of unique TCRs, all from HLA-typed donors, were included in an early release of the data. Findings and caveats of the study: Investigators reported around 150 TCR beta chains as tied to cytomegalovirus.

CDR1 and CDR2 from the germline V gene are SGHRS and YFSETQ. The CDR3 consists of 15 residues. V gave up 4 bases and J gave up 3 bases, with 13 bases separating them. PCR amplification relied on 60 Vbeta primers (plus 13 Jbeta primers). The repertoire was sequenced with immunoSEQ multiplex PCR; TCRdb's copy has only in-frame clones and lacks some. The sample is made up of about 160,000 clones, and the top ten hold under 2% of it. The TCR comes from a woman between 45 and 65 years old in good health and CMV-seronegative. V gene TRBV5-1 combines with J gene TRBJ1-4, with D possibly being TRBD1 (6 bases). Specimen: PBMCs. CDR3 region: CASSPQGNANEKLFF. The CDR3 DNA sequence: TGCGCCAGCAGCCCGCAGGGGAATGCTAATGAAAAACTGTTTTTT.